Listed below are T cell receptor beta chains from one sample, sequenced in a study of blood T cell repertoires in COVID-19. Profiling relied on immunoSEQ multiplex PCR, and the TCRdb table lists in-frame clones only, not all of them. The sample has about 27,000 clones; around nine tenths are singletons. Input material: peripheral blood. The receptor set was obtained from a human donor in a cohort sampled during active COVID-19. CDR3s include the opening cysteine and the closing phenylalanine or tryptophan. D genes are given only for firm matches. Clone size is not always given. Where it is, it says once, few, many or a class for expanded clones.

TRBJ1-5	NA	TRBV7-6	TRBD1	TGTGCCAGCAGCTCCGGACAGGCTCAGCCCCAGCATTTT	CASSSGQAQPQHF
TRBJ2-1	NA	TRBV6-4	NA	TGTGCCAGCAGTGTAGAGGGCGGCAATGAGCAGTTCTTC	CASSVEGGNEQFF
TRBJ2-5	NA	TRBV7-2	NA	TGTGCCAGCAGCCCTTACCAAGAGACCCAGTACTTC	CASSPYQETQYF
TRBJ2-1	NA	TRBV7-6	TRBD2	TGTGCCAGCAAAAAGACCCGGGCGGGAGAAAAGAATGAGCAGTTCTTC	CASKKTRAGEKNEQFF
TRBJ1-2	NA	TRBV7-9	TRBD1	TGTGCCAGCAGCTCGACAGGGGCCAACTATGGCTACACTTTC	CASSSTGANYGYTF
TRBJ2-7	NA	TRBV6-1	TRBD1	TGTGCCAGCAGTGAAGCGGGACAGAGATCCTACGAGCAGTACTTC	CASSEAGQRSYEQYF
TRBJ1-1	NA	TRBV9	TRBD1	TGTGCCAGCAGCGCCACAGGGGCGCAACCAGCTTTCTTT	CASSATGAQPAFF
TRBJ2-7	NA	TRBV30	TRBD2	TGTGCCTGGAGTTTTAGGACATCCGGGACTAGCGATTCCTACGAGCAGTACTTC	CAWSFRTSGTSDSYEQYF
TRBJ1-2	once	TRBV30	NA	TGTGCCTGGAGCCGCGTTATAAACTATGGCTACACCTTC	CAWSRVINYGYTF
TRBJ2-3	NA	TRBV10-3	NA	TGTGCCATCAGTGAGTCGAAAGGGGTCGGCACAGATACGCAGTATTTT	CAISESKGVGTDTQYF
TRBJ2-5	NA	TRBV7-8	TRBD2	TGTGCCAGCAGCCAAACCGGGACTAGCGACAGAGAGACCCAGTACTTC	CASSQTGTSDRETQYF
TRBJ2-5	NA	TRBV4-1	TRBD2	TGCGCCAGCAGCCAAGATACTAGCGGAGAGACCCAGTACTTC	CASSQDTSGETQYF
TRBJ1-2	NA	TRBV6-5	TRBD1	TGTGCCAGCAGCGGAGGGACAGGGGCTGGTTATGGCTACACCTTC	CASSGGTGAGYGYTF
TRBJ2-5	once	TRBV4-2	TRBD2	TGTGCCAGCAGCCAATTTAGCGGGAACCGAGAGACCCAGTACTTC	CASSQFSGNRETQYF
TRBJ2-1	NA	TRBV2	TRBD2	TGTGCCAGCAGGCATCCGGGACTAGCGGGACCCAATGAGCAGTTCTTC	CASRHPGLAGPNEQFF
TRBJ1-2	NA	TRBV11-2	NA	TGTGCCAGCAGCTTAGATTGGGCAGGGAAGCGTGGCTACACCTTC	CASSLDWAGKRGYTF
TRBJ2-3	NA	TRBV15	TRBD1	TGTGCCACCAGCAGAGCTCGACAGGGTATCGATACGCAGTATTTT	CATSRARQGIDTQYF
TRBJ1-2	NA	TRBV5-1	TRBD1	TGCGCCAGCAGCTTGGATGCCTTCGGGACAGGGGGCAACTATGGCTACACCTTC	CASSLDAFGTGGNYGYTF
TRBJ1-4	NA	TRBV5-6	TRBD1	TGTGCCAGCAGCTTGGAACCGGGACAGGGAGGTGAAAAACTGTTTTTT	CASSLEPGQGGEKLFF
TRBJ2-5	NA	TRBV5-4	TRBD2	TGTGCCAGCAGCTCTCGACTAGCGGCTTACCAAGAGACCCAGTACTTC	CASSSRLAAYQETQYF
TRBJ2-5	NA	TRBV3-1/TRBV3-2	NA	TGTGCCAGCAGCCAAGATGAGCGTTTAGAGACCCAGTACTTC	CASSQDERLETQYF
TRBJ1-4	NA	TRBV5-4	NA	TGTGCCAGCAGCCGAGGACTGGCTAATGAAAAACTGTTTTTT	CASSRGLANEKLFF
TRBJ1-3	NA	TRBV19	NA	TGTGCCAGTAGTGGAGACAGCTCTGGAAACACCATATATTTT	CASSGDSSGNTIYF
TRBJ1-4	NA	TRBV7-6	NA	TGTGCCAGCAGCTTAGGGCCAGTTACTAATGAAAAACTGTTTTTT	CASSLGPVTNEKLFF
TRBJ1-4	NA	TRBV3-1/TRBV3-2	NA	TGTGCCAGCAGCTTACAAACAGGGACTAATGAAAAACTGTTTTTT	CASSLQTGTNEKLFF
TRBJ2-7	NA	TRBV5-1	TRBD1	TGCGCCAGCAGCCAGGGACAGGGGTTGCACGAGCAGTACTTC	CASSQGQGLHEQYF
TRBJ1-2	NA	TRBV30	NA	TGTGCCTGGAGTCCCTTTCTAGCGGACAGTTTTCTTGGCTACACCTTC	CAWSPFLADSFLGYTF
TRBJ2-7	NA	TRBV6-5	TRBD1	TGTGCCAGCAGGGCGGGACAGGGGGCTTCGTATGAGCAGTACTTC	CASRAGQGASYEQYF
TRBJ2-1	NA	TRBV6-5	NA	TGTGCCAGCAGTTACTCTCCCAGTCCCTCCTACAATGAGCAGTTCTTC	CASSYSPSPSYNEQFF
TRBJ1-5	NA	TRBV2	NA	TGTGCCAGCAGTGAAGATTGGGGCGGTCATCAGCCCCAGCATTTT	CASSEDWGGHQPQHF
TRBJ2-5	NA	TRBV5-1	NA	TGCGCCAGCAGCTTGGACGGGACATTTATCCTAAATTCCAAGACGAAGACCCAGTACTTC	CASSLDGTFILNSKTKTQYF
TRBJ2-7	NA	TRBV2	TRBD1	TGTGCCAGCAGTCGGGACAGGCAATACGAGCAGTACTTC	CASSRDRQYEQYF
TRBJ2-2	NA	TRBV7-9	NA	TGTGCCAGCAGCCCCCCCCCAGGGCACCGACTTAACACCGGGGAGCTGTTTTTT	CASSPPPGHRLNTGELFF
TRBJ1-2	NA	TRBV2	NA	TGTGCCAGCAGTGAAGAAGCGGGCTCCTATGGCTACACCTTC	CASSEEAGSYGYTF
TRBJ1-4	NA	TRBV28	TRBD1	TGTGCCAGCGAAGACGACAGGGTTCGGGGGAAACTGTTTTTT	CASEDDRVRGKLFF
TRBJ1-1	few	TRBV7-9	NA	TGTGCCAGCAGCCCCCCCAGGGTCACTGAAGCTTTCTTT	CASSPPRVTEAFF
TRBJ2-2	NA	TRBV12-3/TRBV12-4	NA	TGTGCCAGCAGAGTGGGCATGGCCGGGGAGCTGTTTTTT	CASRVGMAGELFF
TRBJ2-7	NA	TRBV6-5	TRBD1	TGTGCCAGCAGTCGGACATCGGGACAGACTTACGAGCAGTACTTC	CASSRTSGQTYEQYF
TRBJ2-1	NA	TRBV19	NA	TGTGCCAGTAGCACCACAGATACCCCCTCCAATGAGCAGTTCTTC	CASSTTDTPSNEQFF
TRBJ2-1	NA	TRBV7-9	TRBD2	TGTGCCAGCAGCTTACAGCGGGAGGCCCATTTTGTGGGGAATGAGCAGTTCTTC	CASSLQREAHFVGNEQFF
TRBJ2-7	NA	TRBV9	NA	TGTGCCAGCAGCGTAGGTACAGGTCGGTACGAGCAGTACTTC	CASSVGTGRYEQYF
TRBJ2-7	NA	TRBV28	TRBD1	TGTGCCAGCAGTTTTGAGGCAGGGGGCGAGCAGTACTTC	CASSFEAGGEQYF